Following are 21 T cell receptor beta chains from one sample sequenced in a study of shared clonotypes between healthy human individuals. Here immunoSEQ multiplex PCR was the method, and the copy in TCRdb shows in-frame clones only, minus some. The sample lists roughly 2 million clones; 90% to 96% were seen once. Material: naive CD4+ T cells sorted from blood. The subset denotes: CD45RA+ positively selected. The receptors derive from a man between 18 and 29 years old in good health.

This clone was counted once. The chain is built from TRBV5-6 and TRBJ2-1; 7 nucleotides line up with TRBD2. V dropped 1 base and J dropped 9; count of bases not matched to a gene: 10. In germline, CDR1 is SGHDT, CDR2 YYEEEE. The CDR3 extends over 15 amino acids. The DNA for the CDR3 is TGTGCCAGCAGCTTGACCCTACTAGCGCCGGGTGAGCAGTTCTTC. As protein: CASSLTLLAPGEQFF.

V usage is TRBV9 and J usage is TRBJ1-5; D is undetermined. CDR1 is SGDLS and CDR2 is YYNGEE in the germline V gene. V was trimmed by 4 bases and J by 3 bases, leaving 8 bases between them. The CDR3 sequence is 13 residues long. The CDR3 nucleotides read TGTGCCAGCAGCACCGACCTCAATCAGCCCCAGCATTTT. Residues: CASSTDLNQPQHF.

CDR3 amino acids: CASSTGTGVSPLHF. The CDR3 nucleotides are TGTGCCAGCAGTACCGGGACAGGGGTTTCACCCCTCCACTTT. This chain joins TRBV6-5 and TRBJ1-6, with 10 bases matching TRBD1. This CDR3 spans 14 amino acids. Germline loops: CDR1 MNHEY, CDR2 SVGAGI. The V gene end was trimmed by 5 bases and the J gene end by 9 bases; junction bases not matched to a gene: 4.

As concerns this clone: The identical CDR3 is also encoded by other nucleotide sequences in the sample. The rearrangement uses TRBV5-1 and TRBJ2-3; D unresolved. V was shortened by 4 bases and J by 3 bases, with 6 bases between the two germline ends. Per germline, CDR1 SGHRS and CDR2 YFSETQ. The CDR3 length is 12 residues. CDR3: CASSPSTDTQYF. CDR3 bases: TGCGCCAGCAGCCCTTCAACAGATACGCAGTATTTT. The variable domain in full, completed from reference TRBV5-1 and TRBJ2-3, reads KAGVTQTPRYLIKTRGQQVTLSCSPISGHRSVSWYQQTPGQGLQFLFEYFSETQRNKGNFPGRFSGRQFSNSRSEMNVSTLELGDSALYLCASSPSTDTQYFGPGTRLTVL.

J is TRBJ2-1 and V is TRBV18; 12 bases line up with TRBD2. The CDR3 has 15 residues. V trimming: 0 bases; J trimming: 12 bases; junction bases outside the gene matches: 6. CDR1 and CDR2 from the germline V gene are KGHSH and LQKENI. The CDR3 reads CASSPPASGRGGQFF. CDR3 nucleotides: TGTGCCAGCTCACCACCAGCTAGCGGGAGGGGCGGGCAGTTCTTC.

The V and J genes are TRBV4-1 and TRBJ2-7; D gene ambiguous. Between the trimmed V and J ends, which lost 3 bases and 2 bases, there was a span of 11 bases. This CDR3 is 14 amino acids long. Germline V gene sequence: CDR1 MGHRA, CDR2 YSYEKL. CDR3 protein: CASSQMGKPYEQYF. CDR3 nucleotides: TGCGCCAGCAGCCAGATGGGGAAACCCTACGAGCAGTACTTC.

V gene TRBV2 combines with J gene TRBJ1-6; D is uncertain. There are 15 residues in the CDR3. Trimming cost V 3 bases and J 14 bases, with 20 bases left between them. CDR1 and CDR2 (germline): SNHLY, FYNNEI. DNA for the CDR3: TGTGCCAGCAGTGAGTTCAGGACCGTTACGTGGGCCCTCCACTTT. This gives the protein CASSEFRTVTWALHF. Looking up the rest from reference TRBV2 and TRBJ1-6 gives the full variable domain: EPEVTQTPSHQVTQMGQEVILRCVPISNHLYFYWYRQILGQKVEFLVSFYNNEISEKSEIFDDQFSVERPDGSNFTLKIRSTKLEDSAMYFCASSEFRTVTWALHFGNGTRLTVT.

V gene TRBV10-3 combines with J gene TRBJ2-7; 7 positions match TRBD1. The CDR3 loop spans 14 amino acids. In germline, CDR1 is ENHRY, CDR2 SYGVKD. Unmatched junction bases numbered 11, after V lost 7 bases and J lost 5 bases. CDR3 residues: CAIKPGDSLDEQYF. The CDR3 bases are TGTGCCATCAAACCCGGGGACAGTCTTGACGAGCAGTACTTC.

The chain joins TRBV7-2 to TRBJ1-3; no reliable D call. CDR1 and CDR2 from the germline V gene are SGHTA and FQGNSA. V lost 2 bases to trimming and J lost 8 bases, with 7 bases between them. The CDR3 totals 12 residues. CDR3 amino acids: CASSLYSDTIYF. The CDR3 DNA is TGTGCCAGCAGCTTATATTCCGACACCATATATTTT.

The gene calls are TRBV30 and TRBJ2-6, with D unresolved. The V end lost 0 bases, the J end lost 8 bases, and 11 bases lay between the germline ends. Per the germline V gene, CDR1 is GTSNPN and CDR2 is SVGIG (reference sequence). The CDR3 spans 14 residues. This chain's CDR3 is CAWSVPLVPNVLTF. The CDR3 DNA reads TGTGCCTGGAGTGTACCCCTAGTACCCAACGTCCTGACTTTC. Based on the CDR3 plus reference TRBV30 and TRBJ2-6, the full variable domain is SQTIHQWPATLVQPVGSPLSLECTVEGTSNPNLYWYRQAAGRGLQLLFYSVGIGQISSEVPQNLSASRPQDRQFILSSKKLLLSDSGFYLCAWSVPLVPNVLTFGAGSRLTVL.

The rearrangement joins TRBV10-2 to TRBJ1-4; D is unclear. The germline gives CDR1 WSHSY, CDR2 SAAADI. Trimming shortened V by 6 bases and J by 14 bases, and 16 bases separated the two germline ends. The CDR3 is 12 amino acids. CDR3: CASSAKPGVLFF. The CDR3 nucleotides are TGCGCCAGCAGCGCGAAGCCTGGAGTGCTGTTTTTT.

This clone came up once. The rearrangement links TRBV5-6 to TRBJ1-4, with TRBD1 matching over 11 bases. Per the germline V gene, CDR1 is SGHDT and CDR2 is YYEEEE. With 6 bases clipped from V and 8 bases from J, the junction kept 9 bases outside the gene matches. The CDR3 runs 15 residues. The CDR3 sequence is CASTTGDRGTEKLFF. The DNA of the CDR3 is TGTGCCAGCACCACAGGGGACAGGGGGACCGAAAAACTGTTTTTT.

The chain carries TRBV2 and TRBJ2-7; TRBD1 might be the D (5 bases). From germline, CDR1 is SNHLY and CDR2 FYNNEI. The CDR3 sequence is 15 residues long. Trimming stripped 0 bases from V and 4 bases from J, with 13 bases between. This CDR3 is CASSEAQVIAYEQYF. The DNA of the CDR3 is TGTGCCAGCAGTGAAGCACAGGTGATCGCTTACGAGCAGTACTTC.

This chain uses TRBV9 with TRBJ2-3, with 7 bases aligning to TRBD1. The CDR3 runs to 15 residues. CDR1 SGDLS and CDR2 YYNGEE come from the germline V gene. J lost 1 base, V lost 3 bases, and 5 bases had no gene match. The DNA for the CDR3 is TGTGCCAGCAGCGCGACAGGGTATGGCACAGATACGCAGTATTTT. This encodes CASSATGYGTDTQYF.

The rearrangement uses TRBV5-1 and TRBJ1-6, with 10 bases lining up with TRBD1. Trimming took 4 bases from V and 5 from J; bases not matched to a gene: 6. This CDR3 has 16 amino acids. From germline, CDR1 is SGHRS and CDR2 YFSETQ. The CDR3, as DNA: TGCGCCAGCAGCACCCGGGACAGGGGCGATAATTCACCCCTCCACTTT. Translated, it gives CASSTRDRGDNSPLHF.

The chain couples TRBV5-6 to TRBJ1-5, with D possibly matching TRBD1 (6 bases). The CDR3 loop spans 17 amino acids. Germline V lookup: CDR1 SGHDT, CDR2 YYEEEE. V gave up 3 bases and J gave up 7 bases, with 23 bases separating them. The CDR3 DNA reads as TGTGCCAGCAGCTCCCGGGGAGGGGGGAAGGTCAGACAGCCCCAGCATTTT. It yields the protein CASSSRGGGKVRQPQHF. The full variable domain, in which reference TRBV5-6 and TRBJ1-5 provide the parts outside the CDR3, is DAGVTQSPTHLIKTRGQQVTLRCSPKSGHDTVSWYQQALGQGPQFIFQYYEEEERQRGNFPDRFSGHQFPNYSSELNVNALLLGDSALYLCASSSRGGGKVRQPQHFGDGTRLSIL.

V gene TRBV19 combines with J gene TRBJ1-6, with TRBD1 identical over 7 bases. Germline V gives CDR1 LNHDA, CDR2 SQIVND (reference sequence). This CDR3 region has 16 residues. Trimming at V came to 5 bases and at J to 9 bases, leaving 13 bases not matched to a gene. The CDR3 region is CASSLLRTGGTSPLHF. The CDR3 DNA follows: TGTGCCAGTAGTCTCCTCCGGACAGGTGGGACTTCACCCCTCCACTTT.

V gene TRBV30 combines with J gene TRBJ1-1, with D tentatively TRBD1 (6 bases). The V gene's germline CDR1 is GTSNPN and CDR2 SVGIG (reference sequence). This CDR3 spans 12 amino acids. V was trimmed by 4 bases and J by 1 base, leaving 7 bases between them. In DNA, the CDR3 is TGTGCCTGGAAACAGGGGAACACTGAAGCTTTCTTT. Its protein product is CAWKQGNTEAFF.

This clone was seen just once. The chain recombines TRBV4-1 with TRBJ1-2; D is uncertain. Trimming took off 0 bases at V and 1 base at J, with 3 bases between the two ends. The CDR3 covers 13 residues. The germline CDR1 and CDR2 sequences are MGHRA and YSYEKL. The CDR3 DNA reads TGCGCCAGCAGCCAAGATGGTAACTATGGCTACACCTTC. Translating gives CASSQDGNYGYTF.

The CDR3 loop is CATSREGMWGGRADTQYF. CDR3 coding DNA: TGTGCCACCAGCAGAGAGGGGATGTGGGGCGGGAGGGCAGATACGCAGTATTTT. This sequence joins TRBV15 and TRBJ2-3; 9 nucleotides match TRBD2. CDR1 is LNHNV and CDR2 is YYDKDF in the germline V gene (reference sequence). The J segment lost 4 bases and the V segment lost 0 bases, leaving 11 bases of the junction unmatched. The CDR3 is 18 residues long. Supplemented by reference TRBV15 and TRBJ2-3, the full variable domain reads DAMVIQNPRYQVTQFGKPVTLSCSQTLNHNVMYWYQQKSSQAPKLLFHYYDKDFNNEADTPDNFQSRRPNTSFCFLDIRSPGLGDTAMYLCATSREGMWGGRADTQYFGPGTRLTVL.

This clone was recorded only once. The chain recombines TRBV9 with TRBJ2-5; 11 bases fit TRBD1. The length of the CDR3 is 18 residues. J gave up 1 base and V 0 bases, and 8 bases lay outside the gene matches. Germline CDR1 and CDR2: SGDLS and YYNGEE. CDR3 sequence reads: CASSVAGGTGGFQETQYF. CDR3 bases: TGTGCCAGCAGCGTAGCTGGAGGGACAGGGGGTTTCCAAGAGACCCAGTACTTC. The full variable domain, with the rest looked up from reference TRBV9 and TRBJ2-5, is DSGVTQTPKHLITATGQRVTLRCSPRSGDLSVYWYQQSLDQGLQFLIQYYNGEERAKGNILERFSAQQFPDLHSELNLSSLELGDSALYFCASSVAGGTGGFQETQYFGPGTRLLVL.